Below, 23 T cell receptor beta chains from the same sample are listed, as sequenced in a study of cytomegalovirus exposure and HLA in healthy donors. With 60 Vbeta and 13 Jbeta primers, the PCR was carried out. The data were produced by immunoSEQ multiplex PCR, yet TCRdb's version contains in-frame clones alone and is incomplete. The repertoire holds 130,000 or so clones, roughly 9.6% seen once, with 6.5% to 8.5% in the top ten. Sequenced sample: PBMCs. All receptors derive from a middle-aged woman in good health and CMV-seropositive.

The chain has TRBV5-1 and TRBJ2-7; 9 nucleotides line up with TRBD1. V was pared by 4 bases and J by 3 bases, with 8 bases of the junction left unmatched. The CDR3 has 15 residues. CDR1 is SGHRS and CDR2 is YFSETQ in the germline V gene. Here the CDR3 DNA reads TGCGCCAGCAGCCGGGACAGGGACCCCTACTACGAGCAGTACTTC. It encodes CASSRDRDPYYEQYF.

This clone is a singleton in its sample. This sequence joins TRBV18 and TRBJ2-1; D perhaps matches TRBD1 (6 bases). From germline, CDR1 is KGHSH and CDR2 LQKENI. V was pared by 3 bases and J by 4 bases, with 19 bases between. The CDR3 consists of 17 residues. The chain's CDR3 is CASSPTLDRSYYNEQFF. The CDR3 nucleotides are TGTGCCAGCTCACCTACCCTCGACAGGAGTTATTACAATGAGCAGTTCTTC.

The table lists this clone with a few counts. This chain connects TRBV6-1 to TRBJ1-3; D may be TRBD1 (6 bases). The germline V and J ends were trimmed by 5 bases and 4 bases, with 12 bases remaining between them. This CDR3 spans 14 amino acids. The V gene's germline CDR1 is MNHNS and CDR2 SASEGT. The CDR3 DNA is TGTGCCAGCAGTCCACAGGGTGTGGGAAACACCATATATTTT. Translating it yields CASSPQGVGNTIYF.

This clone was found a few times. The rearrangement joins TRBV5-1 to TRBJ2-7; 7 bases fit TRBD1. Germline assignment: CDR1 SGHRS and CDR2 YFSETQ. CDR3 size: 15 residues. Losses at the gene ends were 0 bases for V and 5 bases for J; bases not matched to a gene: 8. In DNA form, the CDR3 reads TGCGCCAGCAGCTTGGTAGGGGGCGCGGAAAACGAGCAGTACTTC. Amino acid sequence: CASSLVGGAENEQYF.

The rearrangement uses TRBV29-1 and TRBJ2-2; 7 nucleotides match TRBD2. The CDR3 contains 15 residues. Germline V gives CDR1 SQVTM, CDR2 ANQGSEA. V lost 6 bases, J lost 6 bases, and 13 bases stayed unmatched. The CDR3: CSVGSQGGLAGELFF. CDR3 sequence (DNA): TGCAGCGTCGGGAGTCAGGGAGGGTTAGCCGGGGAGCTGTTTTTT.

The V gene is TRBV19, the J gene TRBJ1-5; 9 bases line up with TRBD1. Trimming removed 3 bases from V and 5 bases from J; junction bases left unmatched: 8. Germline values: CDR1 LNHDA, CDR2 SQIVND (reference sequence). This CDR3 contains 16 residues. The CDR3: CASSIQTTGGYQPQHF. The CDR3 DNA follows: TGTGCCAGTAGTATCCAAACTACAGGGGGCTATCAGCCCCAGCATTTT.

The chain recombines TRBV27 with TRBJ2-3; the D gene is possibly TRBD2 (5 bases). This CDR3 has 20 amino acids. V was clipped by 3 bases and J by 0 bases, with 25 bases between them. CDR1 is MNHEY and CDR2 is SMNVEV in the germline V gene (reference sequence). CDR3 amino acids: CASSFRAPRAGFESTDTQYF. CDR3 bases: TGTGCCAGCAGTTTCAGAGCGCCAAGGGCGGGCTTTGAGAGCACAGATACGCAGTATTTT.

The chain combines TRBV7-2 with TRBJ1-1; D is unresolved. Trimming cost V 1 base and J 6 bases, with 6 bases left between them. The CDR3 spans 12 residues. Germline values: CDR1 SGHTA, CDR2 FQGNSA. CDR3 amino acids: CASSLDGAEAFF. The CDR3, as DNA: TGTGCCAGCAGCTTAGACGGAGCTGAAGCTTTCTTT.

This chain's CDR3 is CASSLSASLSYEQYF. CDR3 in DNA: TGCGCCAGCAGCCTCTCTGCCAGTCTTTCCTACGAGCAGTACTTC. V is TRBV5-1 and J is TRBJ2-7; D ambiguous. This CDR3 comprises 15 residues. Germline V gene data show CDR1 as SGHRS and CDR2 as YFSETQ. Trimming stripped 4 bases from V and 1 base from J, with 15 bases between.

This clone was found a few times. V is TRBV6-5 and J is TRBJ1-1; possibly TRBD1 for D (6 bases). The CDR3 length is 16 residues. The germline V gene has CDR1 MNHEY and CDR2 SVGAGI. With 0 bases removed from V and 0 bases from J, the gap between germline ends came to 11 bases. The DNA of the CDR3 is TGTGCCAGCAGTTACTCAAGACAGGCACTGAACACTGAAGCTTTCTTT. Protein product: CASSYSRQALNTEAFF.

The V gene is TRBV6-1, the J gene TRBJ1-1, with TRBD1 matching 9 bases. This CDR3 contains 16 residues. From germline, CDR1 is MNHNS and CDR2 SASEGT. The junction had 6 bases not matched to a gene; V was cut back by 1 base and J by 3 bases. The CDR3 region is CASSEGRWDRDTEAFF. In nucleotides, the CDR3 is TGTGCCAGCAGTGAAGGGCGTTGGGACAGGGACACTGAAGCTTTCTTT.

The chain couples TRBV19 to TRBJ1-2; D is uncertain. Germline lookup yields CDR1 LNHDA and CDR2 SQIVND (reference sequence). Trimming removed 4 bases at V and 3 bases at J, with 9 bases between. The CDR3 contains 13 residues. The CDR3 protein is CASSTGFDYGYTF. For the CDR3, the DNA is TGTGCCAGTAGTACAGGATTTGACTATGGCTACACCTTC.

In its sample, this clone was seen a few times. The rearrangement links TRBV5-4 to TRBJ1-4; the D gene is possibly TRBD1 (5 bases). Between the trimmed V and J ends, which lost 2 bases and 5 bases, there was a span of 13 bases. The CDR3 has 15 amino acids. Germline CDR1 SGHNT, CDR2 YYREEE (reference sequence). CDR3 coding DNA: TGTGCCAGCAGCTTCAAAACAGGACCCAATGAAAAACTGTTTTTT. Residues: CASSFKTGPNEKLFF.

In its sample, this clone was seen a few times. The chain couples TRBV9 to TRBJ1-3, with 9 bases identical to TRBD1. CDR1 is SGDLS and CDR2 is YYNGEE in the germline V gene. J was trimmed by 2 bases and V by 3 bases; bases with no gene match: 0. The CDR3 contains 14 residues. This CDR3 reads CASSGTGAGNTIYF. The CDR3 DNA follows: TGTGCCAGCAGCGGGACAGGGGCTGGAAACACCATATATTTT. The full variable domain, in which reference TRBV9 and TRBJ1-3 provide the parts outside the CDR3, is DSGVTQTPKHLITATGQRVTLRCSPRSGDLSVYWYQQSLDQGLQFLIQYYNGEERAKGNILERFSAQQFPDLHSELNLSSLELGDSALYFCASSGTGAGNTIYFGEGSWLTVV.

This clone was observed a handful of times. The chain uses TRBV7-8 and TRBJ2-7; a weak D match, TRBD2 (6 bases). This CDR3 spans 13 amino acids. Trimming cost V 3 bases and J 3 bases, with 9 bases left between them. The germline CDR1 and CDR2 sequences are SGHVS and FQNEAQ. The CDR3 nucleotides are TGTGCCAGCAGCTTCGGGACTGACTACGAGCAGTACTTC. It is translated as CASSFGTDYEQYF.

This clone was seen a few times. This chain joins TRBV7-9 and TRBJ2-2, with 10 bases fitting TRBD1. Germline assignment: CDR1 SEHNR and CDR2 FQNEAQ (reference sequence). The CDR3 has 16 amino acids. The J segment lost 10 bases and the V segment lost 4 bases, leaving 12 bases of the junction unmatched. DNA for the CDR3: TGTGCCAGCAGCTCAACGGACAGGGGGGGCTTTTCGGAGCTGTTTTTT. Translating it yields CASSSTDRGGFSELFF.

V and J are TRBV6-1 and TRBJ1-3; D unresolved. CDR1 is MNHNS and CDR2 is SASEGT in the germline V gene. V was trimmed by 3 bases and J by 3 bases, leaving 9 bases between them. This CDR3 contains 14 residues. The CDR3, as DNA: TGTGCCAGCAGTGACTTGGGCCTTGGAAACACCATATATTTT. Translating it yields CASSDLGLGNTIYF.

Only a few counts were recorded for this clone. This chain joins TRBV10-3 and TRBJ1-2; D possibly corresponds to TRBD1 (5 bases). From germline, CDR1 is ENHRY and CDR2 SYGVKD. The length of the CDR3 is 15 residues. The V end lost 2 bases, the J end lost 6 bases, and 16 bases lay between the germline ends. The CDR3 is CAISEEQGPKDGYTF. The CDR3, as DNA: TGTGCCATCAGTGAGGAGCAGGGCCCAAAGGATGGCTACACCTTC.

The chain uses TRBV5-1 and TRBJ2-1; TRBD2 matches at 11 bases. The V and J ends lost 1 base and 10 bases, in that order; junction bases with no gene match: 7. Germline V gene lookup returns CDR1 SGHRS and CDR2 YFSETQ. The CDR3 totals 15 residues. In DNA form, the CDR3 reads TGCGCCAGCAGCTTGATTAGCGGGGGGGCAGGGGAGCAGTTCTTC. Its protein product is CASSLISGGAGEQFF.

Only a few counts were recorded for this clone. The chain recombines TRBV19 with TRBJ1-3, with D possibly being TRBD1 (5 bases). This CDR3 region has 12 residues. Trimming left V 5 bases short and J 8 bases short, with 10 bases between. CDR1 is LNHDA and CDR2 is SQIVND in the germline V gene (reference sequence). As DNA, the CDR3 is TGTGCCAGTAGTCCGCGGGACGACACCATATATTTT. This translates into CASSPRDDTIYF.

This clone was found a few times. J is TRBJ2-3 and V is TRBV14; D is unclear. Germline V CDR1 and CDR2: SGHDN, FVKESK. V lost 0 bases and J lost 2, with 9 bases in between. The CDR3 totals 15 residues. The CDR3 sequence: CASSQDRRPTDTQYF. The CDR3 nucleotides are TGTGCCAGCAGCCAAGATCGCAGGCCCACAGATACGCAGTATTTT.

This clone was detected a few times. The chain is built from TRBV10-2 and TRBJ2-5; TRBD1 is a possible D gene (6 bases). This CDR3 has 13 amino acids. The V gene lost 8 bases and the J gene lost 4 bases, with 14 bases spanning the gap. Germline assignment: CDR1 WSHSY and CDR2 SAAADI. The DNA of the CDR3 is TGCGCCAGCGGCCGGGACAAAGGAGAGACCCAGTACTTC. Translating it yields CASGRDKGETQYF.

The chain has TRBV9 and TRBJ1-6, with D maybe TRBD1 (5 bases). The germline V and J ends were trimmed by 1 base and 8 bases, with 10 bases remaining between them. Germline-derived CDR1 and CDR2 are SGDLS and YYNGEE. CDR3 size: 14 residues. The CDR3 coding sequence is TGTGCCAGCAGCGTAAAGCAGGGCGATTCACCCCTCCACTTT. It encodes CASSVKQGDSPLHF.